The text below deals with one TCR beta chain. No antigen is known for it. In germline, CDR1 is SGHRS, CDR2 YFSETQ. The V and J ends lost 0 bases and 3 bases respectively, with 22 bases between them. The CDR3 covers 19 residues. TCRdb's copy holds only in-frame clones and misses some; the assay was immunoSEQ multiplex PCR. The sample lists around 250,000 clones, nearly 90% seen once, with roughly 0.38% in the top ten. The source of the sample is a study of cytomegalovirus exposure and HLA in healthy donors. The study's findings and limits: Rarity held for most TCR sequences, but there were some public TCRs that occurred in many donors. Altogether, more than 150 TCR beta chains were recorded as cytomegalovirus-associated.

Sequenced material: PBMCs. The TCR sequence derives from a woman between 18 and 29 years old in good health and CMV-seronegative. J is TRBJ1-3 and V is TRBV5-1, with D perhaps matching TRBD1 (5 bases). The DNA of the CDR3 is TGCGCCAGCAGCTTGGGTCCAGGTGGCAGGGCGATATATGGAAACACCATATATTTT. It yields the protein CASSLGPGGRAIYGNTIYF.